The TCR beta chain under discussion was sequenced for a study of blood T cell repertoires in COVID-19. Some clones are missing from TCRdb's copy, which holds only in-frame ones; the method was immunoSEQ multiplex PCR. Of a few hundred thousand clones listed, around 85% are singletons. The CDR3 covers 16 residues. V lost 2 bases, J lost 2 bases, and 7 bases stayed unmatched. Germline V gene data show CDR1 as SGHNT and CDR2 as YYREEE (reference sequence). The table lists this clone with a count of one. Sequencing was performed on peripheral blood. This chain joins TRBV5-4 and TRBJ1-1, with 9 bases matching TRBD1. The TCR originated in a human donor with COVID-19, enrolled during active disease. The donor label of this sample is uncertain. CDR3 region: CASSLPGQGLNTEAFF. CDR3 nucleotides: TGTGCCAGCAGCTTACCGGGACAGGGCCTTAACACTGAAGCTTTCTTT.